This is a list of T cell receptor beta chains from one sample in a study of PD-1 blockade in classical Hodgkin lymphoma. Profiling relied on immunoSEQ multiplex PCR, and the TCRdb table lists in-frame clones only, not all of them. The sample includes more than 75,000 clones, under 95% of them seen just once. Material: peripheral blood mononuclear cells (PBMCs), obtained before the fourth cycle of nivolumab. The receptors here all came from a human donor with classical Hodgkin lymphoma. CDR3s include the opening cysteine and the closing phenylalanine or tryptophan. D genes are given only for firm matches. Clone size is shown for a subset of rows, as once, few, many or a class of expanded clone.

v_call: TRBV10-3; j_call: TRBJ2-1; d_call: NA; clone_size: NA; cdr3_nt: TGTGCCATCAGTGATCAGGGTGACTCCTACAATGAGCAGTTCTTC; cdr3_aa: CAISDQGDSYNEQFF
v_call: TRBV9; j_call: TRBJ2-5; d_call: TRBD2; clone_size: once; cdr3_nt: TGTGCCAGCAGCGTAGACAGCGGGATAGACGCGACCCAGTACTTC; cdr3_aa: CASSVDSGIDATQYF
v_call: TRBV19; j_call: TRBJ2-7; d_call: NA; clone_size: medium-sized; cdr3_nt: TGTGCCAGTAGTATATCCCCTACTTCCTACGAGCAGTACTTC; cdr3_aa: CASSISPTSYEQYF
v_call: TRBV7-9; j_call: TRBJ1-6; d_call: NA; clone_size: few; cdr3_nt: TGTGCCAGCAGCTTGGGCAGGAACAATTCACCCCTCCACTTT; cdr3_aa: CASSLGRNNSPLHF
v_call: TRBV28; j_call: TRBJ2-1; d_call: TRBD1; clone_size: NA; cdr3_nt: TGTGCCAGCAGTTTATGGGGGGACAGGGACAATGAGCAGTTCTTC; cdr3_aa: CASSLWGDRDNEQFF
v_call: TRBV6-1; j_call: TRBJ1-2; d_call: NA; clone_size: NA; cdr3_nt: TGTGCCGGGCAACCTTCCCCAGACTATGGCTACACCTTC; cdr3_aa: CAGQPSPDYGYTF
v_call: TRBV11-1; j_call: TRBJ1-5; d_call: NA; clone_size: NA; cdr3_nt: TGTGCCAGCAGCTTAGCCGGGGGGGATCAGCCCCAGCATTTT; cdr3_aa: CASSLAGGDQPQHF
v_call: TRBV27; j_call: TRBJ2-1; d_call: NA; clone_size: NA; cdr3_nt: TGTGCCAGCAGTTTTTCCAGGGGGGGTGAGCAGTTCTTC; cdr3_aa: CASSFSRGGEQFF
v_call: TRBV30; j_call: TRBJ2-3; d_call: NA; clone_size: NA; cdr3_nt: TGTGCCTGGAGTGTAGGTCTAGCGCTTAGCACAGATACGCAGTATTTT; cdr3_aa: CAWSVGLALSTDTQYF
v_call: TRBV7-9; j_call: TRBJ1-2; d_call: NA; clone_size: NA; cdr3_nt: TGTGCCAGCAGCTTAGATTCTGGGTCCGACTATGGCTACACCTTC; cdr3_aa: CASSLDSGSDYGYTF
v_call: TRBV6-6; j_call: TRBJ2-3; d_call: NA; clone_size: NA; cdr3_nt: TGTGCCAGCAGTTACAGAGGGATGGGGGGACTAGATACGCAGTATTTT; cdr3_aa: CASSYRGMGGLDTQYF
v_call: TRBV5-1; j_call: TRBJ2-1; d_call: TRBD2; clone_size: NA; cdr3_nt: TGCGCCAGCAGCTTGAGCCCCGGGACTAGCAACTACAATGAGCAGTTCTTC; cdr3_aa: CASSLSPGTSNYNEQFF
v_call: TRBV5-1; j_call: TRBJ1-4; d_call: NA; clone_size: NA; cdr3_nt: TGCGCCAGCAGCTTGGGGGTAGGGTTAACTAATGAAAAACTGTTTTTT; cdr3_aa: CASSLGVGLTNEKLFF
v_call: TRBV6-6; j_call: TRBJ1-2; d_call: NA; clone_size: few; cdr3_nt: TGTGCCAGCAGTTACTCTAGGGGTCAGGGCTACACCTTC; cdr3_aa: CASSYSRGQGYTF
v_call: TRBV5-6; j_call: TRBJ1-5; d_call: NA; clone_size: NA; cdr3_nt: TGTGCCAGCAGCTTGGGTGGGGTAGGACAGCCCCAGCATTTT; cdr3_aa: CASSLGGVGQPQHF
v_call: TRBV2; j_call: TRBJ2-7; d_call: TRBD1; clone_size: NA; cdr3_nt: TGTGCCAGCAGCGCGGCCGGACAGGGGGCTGTCGAGCAGTACTTC; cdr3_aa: CASSAAGQGAVEQYF
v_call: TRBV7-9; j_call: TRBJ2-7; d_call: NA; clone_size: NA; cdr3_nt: TGTGCCAGCAGCTTAGACTACGAGCAGTACTTC; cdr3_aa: CASSLDYEQYF
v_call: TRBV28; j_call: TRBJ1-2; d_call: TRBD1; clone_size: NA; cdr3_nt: TGTGCCAGCACCCGGGGCCGCCGACAGGGAATAGAGTATGGCTACACCTTC; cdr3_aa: CASTRGRRQGIEYGYTF
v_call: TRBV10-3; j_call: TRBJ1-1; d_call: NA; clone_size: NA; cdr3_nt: TGTGCCATCAGTGGCACCTTGAACACTGAAGCTTTCTTT; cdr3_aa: CAISGTLNTEAFF
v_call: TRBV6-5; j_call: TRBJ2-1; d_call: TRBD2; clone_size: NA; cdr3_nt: TGTGCCAGCAGTTTGAGCGGGATCCACGCCAATGAGCAGTTCTTC; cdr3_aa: CASSLSGIHANEQFF
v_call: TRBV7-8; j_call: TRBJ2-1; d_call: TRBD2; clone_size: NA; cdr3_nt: TGTGCCAGCAGCTTAGGAATGAGCGGGAGGGCCGGAGACCACAATGAGCAGTTCTTC; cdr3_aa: CASSLGMSGRAGDHNEQFF
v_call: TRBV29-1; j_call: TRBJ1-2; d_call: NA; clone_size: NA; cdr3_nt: TGCAGCGTTGATAATGGGATTGTAAATGGCTACACCTTC; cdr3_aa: CSVDNGIVNGYTF
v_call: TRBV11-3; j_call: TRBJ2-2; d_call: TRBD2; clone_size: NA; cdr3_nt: TGTGCCAGCAGCTACGGGGGGGACACCGGGGAGCTGTTTTTT; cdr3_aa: CASSYGGDTGELFF
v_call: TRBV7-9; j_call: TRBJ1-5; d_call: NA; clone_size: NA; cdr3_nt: TGTGCCAGCCGCGCGGGAAATCAGCCCCAGCATTTT; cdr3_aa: CASRAGNQPQHF
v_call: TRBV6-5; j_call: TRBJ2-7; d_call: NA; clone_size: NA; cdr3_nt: TGTGCCAGCAGGAAGGGGACCTACGAGCAGTACTTC; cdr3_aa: CASRKGTYEQYF
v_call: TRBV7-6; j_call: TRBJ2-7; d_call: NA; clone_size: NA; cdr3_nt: TGTGCCAGCAGCTTCGGGCAGGGATCCGAGCAGTACTTC; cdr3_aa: CASSFGQGSEQYF
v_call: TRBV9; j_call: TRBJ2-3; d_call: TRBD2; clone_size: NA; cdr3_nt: TGTGCCAGCAGCGGTTGGGACTATCGCACAGATACGCAGTATTTT; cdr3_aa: CASSGWDYRTDTQYF
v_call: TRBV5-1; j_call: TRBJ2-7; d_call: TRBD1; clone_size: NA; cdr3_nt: TGCGCCAGCAGCTTGATCTCCGCCGGGACAGGGCCATACGAGCAGTACTTC; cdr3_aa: CASSLISAGTGPYEQYF
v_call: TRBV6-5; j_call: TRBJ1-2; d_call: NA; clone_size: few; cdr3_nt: TGTGCCAGCAGCGCAGGGGCGGTGAACTATGGCTACACCTTC; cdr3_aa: CASSAGAVNYGYTF
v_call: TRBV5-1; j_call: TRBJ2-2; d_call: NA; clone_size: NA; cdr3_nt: TGCGCCAGCAGCTTCCCAGGATCCACCGGGGAGCTGTTTTTT; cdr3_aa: CASSFPGSTGELFF
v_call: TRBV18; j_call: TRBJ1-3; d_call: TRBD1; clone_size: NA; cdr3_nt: TGTGCCAGCTCGAGGACAGGGGAAGGAAACACCATATATTTT; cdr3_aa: CASSRTGEGNTIYF
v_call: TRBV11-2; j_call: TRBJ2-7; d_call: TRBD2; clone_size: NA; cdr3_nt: TGTGCCAGCAGCTGGAGCGGGACTAGCGCCTACGAGCAGTACTTC; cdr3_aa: CASSWSGTSAYEQYF
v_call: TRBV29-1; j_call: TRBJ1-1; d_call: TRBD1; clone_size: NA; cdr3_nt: TGCAGCGTTGATAGGGGGACAGCAAATGAAGCTTTCTTT; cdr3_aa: CSVDRGTANEAFF
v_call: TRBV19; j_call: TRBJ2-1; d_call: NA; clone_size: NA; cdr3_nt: TGTGCCAGTATGGTTGACCGCGAATCATACAATGAGCAGTTCTTC; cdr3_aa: CASMVDRESYNEQFF
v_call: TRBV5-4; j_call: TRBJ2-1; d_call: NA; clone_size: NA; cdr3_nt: TGTGCCAGCAGCTTGGAGAGGTTCGATGAGCAGTTCTTC; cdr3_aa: CASSLERFDEQFF
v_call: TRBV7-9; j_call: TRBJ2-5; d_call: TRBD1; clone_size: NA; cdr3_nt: TGTGCCAGCAGCCACCACAGGGGGCGAGAGACCCAGTACTTC; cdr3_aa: CASSHHRGRETQYF
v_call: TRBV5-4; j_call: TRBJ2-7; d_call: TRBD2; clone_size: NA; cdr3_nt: TGTGCCAGCAGCGTGACTAGCGGAACCTACGAGCAGTACTTC; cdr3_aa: CASSVTSGTYEQYF
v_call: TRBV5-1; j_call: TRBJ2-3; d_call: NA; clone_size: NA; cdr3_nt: TGCGCCAGCAGCTTGGAGGGGTCCACAGATACGCAGTATTTT; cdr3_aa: CASSLEGSTDTQYF
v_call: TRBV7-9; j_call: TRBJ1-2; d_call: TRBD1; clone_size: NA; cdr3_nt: TGTGCCAGCAGCTTAGGGGACAGCTATGGCTACACCTTC; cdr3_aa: CASSLGDSYGYTF
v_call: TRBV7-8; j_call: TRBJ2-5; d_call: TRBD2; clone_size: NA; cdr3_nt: TGTGCCAGCAGCTTACAGGTAGCGGGGGAAGAGACCCAGTACTTC; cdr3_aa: CASSLQVAGEETQYF
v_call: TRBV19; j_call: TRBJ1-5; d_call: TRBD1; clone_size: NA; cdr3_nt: TGTGCCAGTAGTACCCAAATACAGGGGGCAAGCAATCAGCCCCAGCATTTT; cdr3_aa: CASSTQIQGASNQPQHF
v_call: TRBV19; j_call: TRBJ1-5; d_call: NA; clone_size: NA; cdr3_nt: TGTGCCAGTACAAGGACAGCCTATAGCAATCAGCCCCAGCATTTT; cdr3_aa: CASTRTAYSNQPQHF
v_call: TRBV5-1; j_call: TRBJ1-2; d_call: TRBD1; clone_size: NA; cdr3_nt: TGCGCCAGCAGCGAAACAGGGGCCTATGGCTACACCTTC; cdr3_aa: CASSETGAYGYTF
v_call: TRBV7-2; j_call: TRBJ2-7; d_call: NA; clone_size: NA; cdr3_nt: TGTGCCAGCATCCCGTGGTCGTCCCGTGGGGACGAGCAGTACTTC; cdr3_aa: CASIPWSSRGDEQYF
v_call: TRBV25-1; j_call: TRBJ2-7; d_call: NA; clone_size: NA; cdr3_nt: TGTGCCAGCAGTGAAAGGGACGCCCTATCCTACGAGCAGTACTTC; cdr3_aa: CASSERDALSYEQYF
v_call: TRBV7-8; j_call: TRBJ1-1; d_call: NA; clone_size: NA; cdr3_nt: TGTGCCAGCAGCTTAGTCCCAGGGCAGCACACTGAAGCTTTCTTT; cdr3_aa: CASSLVPGQHTEAFF
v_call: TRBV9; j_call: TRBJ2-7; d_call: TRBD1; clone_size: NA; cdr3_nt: TGTGCCAGCAGCGGGGGACAGGGAAGTCTGCAGTACTTC; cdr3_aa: CASSGGQGSLQYF
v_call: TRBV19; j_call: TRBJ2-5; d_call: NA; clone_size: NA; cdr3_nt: TGTGCCAGTGGTCTGGGAGAGACCCAGTACTTC; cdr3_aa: CASGLGETQYF
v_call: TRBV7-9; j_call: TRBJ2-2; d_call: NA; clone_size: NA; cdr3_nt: TGTGCCAGCAGCTTTCCGAACACCGGGGAGCTGTTTTTT; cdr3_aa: CASSFPNTGELFF
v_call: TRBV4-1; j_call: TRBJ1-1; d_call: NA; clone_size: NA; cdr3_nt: TGCGCCAGCAGCCCAGAAACCAGTAGAATGAACACTGAAGCTTTCTTT; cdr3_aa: CASSPETSRMNTEAFF
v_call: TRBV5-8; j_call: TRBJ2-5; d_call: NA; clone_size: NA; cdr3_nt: TGTGCCAGCAGCTTGGGGAGACATCGACAAGAGACCCAGTACTTC; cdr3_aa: CASSLGRHRQETQYF
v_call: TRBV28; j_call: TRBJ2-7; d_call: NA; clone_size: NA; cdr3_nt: TGTGCCAGCAGTTTAAGTCCTCGCGAGCAGTACTTC; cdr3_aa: CASSLSPREQYF
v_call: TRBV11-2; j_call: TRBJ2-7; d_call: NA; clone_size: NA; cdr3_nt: TGTGCCAGCAGCTTAGCGGGGGGCGTCGAGCAGTACTTC; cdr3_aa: CASSLAGGVEQYF
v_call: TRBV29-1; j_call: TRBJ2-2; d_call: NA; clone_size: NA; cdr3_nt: TGCAGCGTTGTCAGGGCAGGGGAGCTGTTTTTT; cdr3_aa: CSVVRAGELFF
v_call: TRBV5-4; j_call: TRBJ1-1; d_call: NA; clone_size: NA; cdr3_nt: TGTGCCAGCAGCCCCGCGGCGGGGGTACTGAACACTGAAGCTTTCTTT; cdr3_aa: CASSPAAGVLNTEAFF